The clone carrying this T cell receptor beta chain was found a few times. Its antigen is still unknown. MiXCR, applied by TCRdb to the 5' RACE reads, yields one record per CDR3 protein. The sample has 1,800,000 or so distinct CDR3 sequences; under 35% are singletons. This CDR3 is 17 amino acids long. V dropped 0 bases and J dropped 1; count of bases not matched to a gene: 5. Germline CDR1 is ENHRY and CDR2 is SYGVKD. This sample stems from a study of identical twins. Study-wide findings and caveats: Models underestimated out-of-frame TCR alpha sharing in monozygotic twins. With abundant cord blood beta clonotypes, insertions were fewer; memory repertoires showed no such pattern.

This TCR was recovered from a newborn girl in good health. The sequencing input was cord blood. The chain employs TRBV10-3 and TRBJ2-3, with 9 bases that match TRBD2. The CDR3 loop reads CAISESKSGGRTDTQYF. CDR3 bases: TGTGCCATCAGTGAGTCGAAGAGCGGGGGGCGCACAGATACGCAGTATTTT.